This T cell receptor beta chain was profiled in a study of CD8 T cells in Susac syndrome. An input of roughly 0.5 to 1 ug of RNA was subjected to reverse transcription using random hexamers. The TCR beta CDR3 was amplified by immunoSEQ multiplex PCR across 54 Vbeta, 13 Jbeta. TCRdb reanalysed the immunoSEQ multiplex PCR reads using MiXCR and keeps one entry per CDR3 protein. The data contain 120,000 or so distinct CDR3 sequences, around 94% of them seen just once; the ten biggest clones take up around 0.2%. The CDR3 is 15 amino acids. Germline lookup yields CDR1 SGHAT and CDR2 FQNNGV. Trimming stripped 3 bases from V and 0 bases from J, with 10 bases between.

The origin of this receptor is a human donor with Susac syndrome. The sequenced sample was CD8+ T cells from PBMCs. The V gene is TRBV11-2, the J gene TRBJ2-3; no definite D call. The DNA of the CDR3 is TGTGCCAGCAGCTTGGTGAGGACGAGCACAGATACGCAGTATTTT. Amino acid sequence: CASSLVRTSTDTQYF.